These 29 T cell receptor beta chains came from one sample sequenced in a study of CD8 T cells in ankylosing spondylitis. Via MiXCR, TCRdb re-called the 5' RACE reads, giving one row per CDR3 protein. The sample has under 200,000 distinct CDR3 sequences, around 10% seen once. The sample comprised blood, either unsorted or a sorted T cell fraction (not recorded which). These TCRs come from a male donor with ankylosing spondylitis or in good health (not recorded which).

The CDR3 protein is CASRGTGGNEQFF. The DNA for the CDR3 is TGTGCCAGCAGAGGGACAGGGGGCAATGAGCAGTTCTTC. V and J are TRBV12-3 or TRBV12-4 and TRBJ2-1; TRBD1 matches 11 bases. V lost 6 bases, J lost 6 bases, and 1 base stayed unmatched. There are 13 residues in the CDR3.

In its sample, this clonotype was seen many times. The rearrangement uses TRBV12-3 or TRBV12-4 and TRBJ1-6; D not certain. V was shortened by 1 base and J by 8 bases, with 9 bases between the two germline ends. CDR3 length equals 14 residues. CDR3 amino acids: CASSLGSSHSPLHF. In nucleotides, the CDR3 is TGTGCCAGCAGTTTAGGGTCATCCCATTCACCCCTCCACTTT.

This clonotype was detected many times. The chain joins TRBV12-3 or TRBV12-4 to TRBJ1-3; TRBD1 matches 9 bases. The CDR3 covers 15 residues. Trimming cost V 6 bases and J 0 bases; bases outside gene matches: 3. The CDR3 region has the DNA TGTGCCAGCAGGCTGACAGGGGGCTCTGGAAACACCATATATTTT. It encodes CASRLTGGSGNTIYF.

In this sample, this clonotype turned up a few times. The chain has TRBV7-9 and TRBJ2-7; D uncertain. V lost 1 base and J lost 3, with 7 bases in between. CDR1 is SEHNR and CDR2 is FQNEAQ in the germline V gene (reference sequence). This CDR3 contains 13 residues. CDR3 sequence: CASSLGDGYEQYF. DNA of the CDR3: TGTGCCAGCAGCTTAGGTGACGGCTACGAGCAGTACTTC.

This clonotype was seen many times. CDR3 sequence: CATSDGGPDTQYF. The DNA for the CDR3 is TGTGCCACCAGTGACGGGGGCCCAGATACGCAGTATTTT. This sequence joins TRBV24-1 and TRBJ2-3; D could derive from TRBD1 or TRBD2 (6 bases each). This CDR3 comprises 13 residues. V shed 4 bases and J shed 4 bases, with 8 bases lying between them. CDR1 and CDR2 (germline): KGHDR, SFDVKD.

There are many counts of this clonotype. The chain recombines TRBV29-1 with TRBJ2-3; no clear D gene. Germline V lookup: CDR1 SQVTM, CDR2 ANQGSEA. The CDR3 totals 14 residues. Trimming took off 8 bases at V and 0 bases at J, with 15 bases between the two ends. The CDR3 protein is CSYLTVESTDTQYF. In DNA form, the CDR3 reads TGCAGCTACCTAACGGTGGAAAGCACAGATACGCAGTATTTT.

This clonotype was counted between two and nine times. The V gene is TRBV4-3, the J gene TRBJ1-3; D gene unclear. Germline values: CDR1 LGHNA, CDR2 YSLEER. This CDR3 is 16 amino acids long. V lost 0 bases, J lost 0 bases, and 9 bases lay in between. The CDR3 sequence is CASSQDIQSSGNTIYF. The DNA of the CDR3 is TGCGCCAGCAGCCAAGATATCCAGAGCTCTGGAAACACCATATATTTT.

This clonotype showed up many times. The chain couples TRBV4-1 to TRBJ2-3; TRBD2 agrees at 13 bases. CDR1 and CDR2 from the germline V gene are MGHRA and YSYEKL. The CDR3 runs 19 residues. V gave up 3 bases and J gave up 0 bases; unmatched junction bases: 9. The CDR3 DNA reads TGCGCCAGCAGCCATCGGGCGGGGACTAGCGGGACTAGCACAGATACGCAGTATTTT. Residues: CASSHRAGTSGTSTDTQYF.

This clonotype has a count of ten or more. This chain uses TRBV6-2 or TRBV6-3 with TRBJ2-7; 10 bases fit TRBD2. V shed 4 bases, J shed 0 bases, and the junction held 3 bases outside the gene matches. Germline values: CDR1 MNHEY, CDR2 SVGEGT. CDR3 length: 15 residues. The CDR3 sequence: CASSSRTSGSYEQYF. CDR3 bases: TGTGCCAGCAGTTCCCGGACTAGCGGCTCCTACGAGCAGTACTTC.

In this sample, this clonotype turned up many times. The junction shows a germline mismatch at one end, possibly a read error. The chain employs TRBV4-2 and TRBJ1-1, with D uncertain. The germline gives CDR1 LGHNA, CDR2 YNFKEQ. The CDR3 is 14 residues long. CDR3 coding DNA: TGTGCCAGTAGCCAAGATCTAACTCCCACTGAAGCTTTCTTT. Its protein is CASSQDLTPTEAFF.

This clonotype was found a few times. The chain combines TRBV14 with TRBJ2-4; D call uncertain. Germline V lookup: CDR1 SGHDN, CDR2 FVKESK. The CDR3 sequence is 12 residues long. The V gene lost 0 bases and the J gene lost 7 bases, with 4 bases spanning the gap. DNA for the CDR3: TGTGCCAGCAGCCAAGATATCAACATTCAGTACTTC. It is translated as CASSQDINIQYF.

There are many counts of this clonotype. The V gene is TRBV20-1, the J gene TRBJ1-4; D unresolved. V was shortened by 4 bases and J by 4 bases, with 7 bases between the two germline ends. The CDR3 covers 12 residues. The germline gives CDR1 DFQATT, CDR2 SNEGSKA (reference sequence). The CDR3, as DNA: TGCAGTGCTACCATTTATAATGAAAAACTGTTTTTT. Translating gives CSATIYNEKLFF.

This clonotype has just a few counts. This chain connects TRBV20-1 to TRBJ2-5, with 8 bases identical to TRBD2. This CDR3 is 15 amino acids long. The germline V gene encodes CDR1 DFQATT and CDR2 SNEGSKA (reference sequence). Unmatched junction bases numbered 8, after V lost 1 base and J lost 4 bases. The CDR3 spells CSARVGAGDRETQYF. CDR3 DNA: TGCAGTGCTAGAGTAGGAGCGGGAGATCGAGAGACCCAGTACTTC.

This clonotype showed up just once. The genes are TRBV3-1 and TRBJ2-3; 9 bases are shared with TRBD2. CDR1 and CDR2 (germline): LGHDT, YNNKEL (reference sequence). J was trimmed by 4 bases and V by 8 bases; bases with no gene match: 7. The CDR3 consists of 14 residues. CDR3 coding DNA: TGTGCCAGCGGACCGGGACTAGCCTCAGATACGCAGTATTTT. Amino acid sequence: CASGPGLASDTQYF.

This clonotype turned up a few times. The J gene is TRBJ1-1, the V gene TRBV27, with TRBD1 matching 7 bases. The CDR3 extends over 16 amino acids. Germline V gene data show CDR1 as MNHEY and CDR2 as SMNVEV (reference sequence). The J segment lost 2 bases and the V segment lost 3 bases, leaving 9 bases of the junction unmatched. DNA of the CDR3: TGTGCCAGCAGTTTTAACGGACAGGCTGGAAACACTGAAGCTTTCTTT. It encodes CASSFNGQAGNTEAFF.

The chain combines TRBV11-2 with TRBJ2-1, with unresolved D. The V end was cut by 0 bases, the J end by 7 bases, with 10 bases between. The CDR3 sequence is 14 residues long. Germline V gives CDR1 SGHAT, CDR2 FQNNGV. CDR3 amino acids: CASSLDLGSNEQFF. The CDR3 nucleotides read TGTGCCAGCAGCTTAGATCTTGGCTCTAATGAGCAGTTCTTC.

The sample holds a few counts of this clonotype. The V call is TRBV20-1, the J call TRBJ2-7; the match to TRBD1 covers 8 bases. The CDR3 is 15 amino acids. CDR1 and CDR2 (germline): DFQATT, SNEGSKA (reference sequence). Trimming removed 0 bases from V and 2 bases from J; junction bases left unmatched: 6. CDR3 sequence: CSAREVGQVTYEQYF. The CDR3 DNA reads as TGCAGTGCTAGAGAAGTGGGACAGGTCACCTACGAGCAGTACTTC.

This clonotype came up a few times. The chain carries TRBV14 and TRBJ1-6, with a weak D call TRBD1 (5 bases). Germline V CDR1 and CDR2: SGHDN, FVKESK. The CDR3 runs 15 residues. V lost 0 bases to trimming and J lost 10 bases, with 13 bases between them. DNA of the CDR3: TGTGCCAGCAGCCAAGAGGAACAGGCACGATCACCCCTCCACTTT. Its protein product is CASSQEEQARSPLHF.

This clonotype was seen a few times. The chain carries TRBV7-2 and TRBJ1-5; perhaps TRBD1 as D (5 bases). The CDR3 length is 15 residues. Trimming left V 1 base short and J 6 bases short, with 13 bases between. In germline, CDR1 is SGHTA, CDR2 FQGNSA. The CDR3 sequence: CASSLEMGVGQPQHF. DNA of the CDR3: TGTGCCAGCAGCTTAGAGATGGGGGTCGGTCAGCCCCAGCATTTT.

This clonotype was recorded at least ten times. This sequence joins TRBV5-6 and TRBJ2-7; D possibly matches TRBD1 or TRBD2 (7 bases each). The CDR3 covers 15 residues. CDR1 and CDR2 from the germline V gene are SGHDT and YYEEEE. Trimming shortened V by 4 bases and J by 0 bases, and 14 bases separated the two germline ends. CDR3 sequence reads: CASSQGGHHSYEQYF. The CDR3 DNA sequence: TGTGCCAGCAGCCAGGGGGGGCACCACTCCTACGAGCAGTACTTC. Variable domain in full (rest from reference TRBV5-6 and TRBJ2-7): DAGVTQSPTHLIKTRGQQVTLRCSPKSGHDTVSWYQQALGQGPQFIFQYYEEEERQRGNFPDRFSGHQFPNYSSELNVNALLLGDSALYLCASSQGGHHSYEQYFGPGTRLTVT.

Comment on this clonotype: This sequence may be a read error, since a much larger clone differs from it by one base. V usage is TRBV20-1 and J usage is TRBJ1-1; 7 bases are a match to TRBD1. This CDR3 is built from 14 residues. The germline CDR1 and CDR2 sequences are DFQATT and SNEGSKA (reference sequence). The trim removed 0 bases at V and 9 bases at J, leaving 10 bases unmatched. CDR3 nucleotide sequence: TGCAGTGCTAGAGATTCGGTTGGGGGACAGCAAGCTTTCTTT. Translating it yields CSARDSVGGQQAFF.

This chain joins TRBV6-2 or TRBV6-3 and TRBJ1-5, with TRBD1 matching 8 bases. CDR1 and CDR2 from the germline V gene are MNHEY and SVGEGT. The V gene end was trimmed by 2 bases and the J gene end by 6 bases; junction bases not matched to a gene: 6. The CDR3 is 15 amino acids. The CDR3 sequence is CASSYTGQGSQPQHF. The CDR3, as DNA: TGTGCCAGCAGTTACACAGGACAGGGTAGTCAGCCCCAGCATTTT.

This clonotype came up a few times. This chain connects TRBV5-1 to TRBJ1-5; TRBD1 might be the D (6 bases). The germline V gene has CDR1 SGHRS and CDR2 YFSETQ. CDR3 length: 16 residues. The V and J ends lost 0 bases and 2 bases respectively, with 12 bases between them. CDR3 in DNA: TGCGCCAGCAGCTTGGCCAAGGGGGATTGCAATCAGCCCCAGCATTTT. This sequence encodes CASSLAKGDCNQPQHF.

V and J are TRBV12-3 or TRBV12-4 and TRBJ1-6; 7 nucleotides match TRBD1. V lost 9 bases and J lost 9; bases outside the gene matches: 14. This CDR3 has 15 amino acids. DNA of the CDR3: TGTGCCAGTACACCCGCGGGACAGATAGGTTCACCCCTCCACTTT. Translating gives CASTPAGQIGSPLHF.

The chain recombines TRBV20-1 with TRBJ2-3; D is unresolved. Germline V gene data show CDR1 as DFQATT and CDR2 as SNEGSKA (reference sequence). The CDR3 extends over 15 amino acids. This chain's CDR3 is CRPKRDPPSTDTQYF. CDR3 nucleotides: TGCAGGCCTAAAAGGGATCCTCCTAGCACAGATACGCAGTATTTT.

This clonotype was seen a handful of times. J is TRBJ2-2 and V is TRBV7-2, with D possibly called TRBD1 or TRBD2 (6 bases each). Germline V gene sequence: CDR1 SGHTA, CDR2 FQGNSA. This CDR3 contains 15 residues. The V gene lost 2 bases and the J gene lost 3 bases, with 10 bases spanning the gap. CDR3 in amino acids: CASSLRGLDTGELFF. In nucleotides, the CDR3 is TGTGCCAGCAGCTTACGGGGGCTCGACACCGGGGAGCTGTTTTTT.

To note about this clonotype: The final CDR3 position lacks the conserved phenylalanine or tryptophan, pointing to a likely read error. The chain uses TRBV6-5 and TRBJ2-3; 7 nucleotides line up with TRBD1. CDR1 MNHEY and CDR2 SVGAGI come from the germline V gene. This CDR3 region has 15 residues. The ends lost 4 bases at V and 5 bases at J; junction bases unmatched: 9. The CDR3 DNA is TGTGCCAGCAGTTCTCGGGACAGAGGGGGAGATACGCAGTATCTT. This sequence encodes CASSSRDRGGDTQYL.

This clonotype was detected a few times. Compared with germline, one end of the junction differs, possibly owing to a read error. V gene TRBV7-9 combines with J gene TRBJ1-1, with D possibly being TRBD1 (6 bases). Germline V gene lookup returns CDR1 SEHNR and CDR2 FQNEAQ (reference sequence). The CDR3 extends over 14 amino acids. The CDR3 spells CASSLAPDSFESFF. The CDR3 DNA is TGTGCCAGCAGCTTAGCCCCGGACAGCTTTGAATCTTTCTTT.

At least ten counts were recorded for this clonotype. The chain couples TRBV28 to TRBJ1-5, with 8 bases lining up with TRBD1. The CDR3 is made up of 15 amino acids. Looked up from germline, CDR1 is MDHEN and CDR2 is SYDVKM. J was trimmed by 7 bases and V by 2 bases; bases with no gene match: 7. The CDR3 DNA follows: TGTGCCAGCAGTTTAGGCCAGGGGGCCTCGCAGCCCCAGCATTTT. This encodes CASSLGQGASQPQHF.